Listed below are T cell receptor beta chains from one sample, sequenced in a study of T-cell memory formation after mild COVID-19. From the 5' RACE reads, TCRdb called clonotypes with MiXCR, one entry per CDR3 protein. The table records some 130,000 distinct CDR3 sequences, 20% to 25% of them present only once. Sequences were obtained from PBMCs or a T cell subset sorted from them (not recorded which). All receptors derive from an adult woman who had mild COVID-19 (a few samples of this study predate the infection). Cell type and time point are not known. Both conserved end residues are part of each CDR3. Fields, in order: J gene, clone size, V gene, D gene, CDR3 protein, CDR3 DNA. A D gene is named only where the DNA matches it firmly. Only some rows state a clone size, as once, few, many or a class for expanded clones.

J gene: TRBJ2-1
clone size: few
V gene: TRBV19
D gene: TRBD2
CDR3 protein: CASWRGAGNEQFF
CDR3 DNA: TGTGCCAGCTGGCGGGGGGCGGGCAATGAGCAGTTCTTC

J gene: TRBJ2-3
clone size: .
V gene: TRBV7-3
D gene: .
CDR3 protein: CASSRPADTQYF
CDR3 DNA: TGTGCCAGCAGCCGGCCGGCCGATACGCAGTATTTT

J gene: TRBJ2-7
clone size: few
V gene: TRBV5-6
D gene: .
CDR3 protein: CASSLGRGTPYEQYF
CDR3 DNA: TGTGCCAGCAGCTTGGGGCGGGGCACCCCCTACGAGCAGTACTTC

J gene: TRBJ2-7
clone size: once
V gene: TRBV27
D gene: TRBD1
CDR3 protein: CASSATGTDYYEQYF
CDR3 DNA: TGTGCCAGCAGTGCGACCGGGACAGATTACTACGAGCAGTACTTC

J gene: TRBJ2-5
clone size: few
V gene: TRBV28
D gene: .
CDR3 protein: CASNPRRVYQETQYF
CDR3 DNA: TGTGCCAGCAACCCGAGAAGGGTGTACCAAGAGACCCAGTACTTC

J gene: TRBJ2-2
clone size: .
V gene: TRBV6-5
D gene: TRBD2
CDR3 protein: CASRDPTSGDGELFF
CDR3 DNA: TGTGCCAGCAGAGATCCGACTAGCGGGGACGGGGAGCTGTTTTTT

J gene: TRBJ2-7
clone size: .
V gene: TRBV20-1
D gene: .
CDR3 protein: CSARPDGSYEQYF
CDR3 DNA: TGCAGTGCTCGTCCGGACGGGTCCTACGAGCAGTACTTC

J gene: TRBJ2-3
clone size: few
V gene: TRBV7-9
D gene: .
CDR3 protein: CASSLASGVDTQYF
CDR3 DNA: TGTGCCAGCAGCTTAGCGTCGGGGGTAGATACGCAGTATTTT

J gene: TRBJ1-1
clone size: .
V gene: TRBV7-6
D gene: .
CDR3 protein: CASSWQGLTEAFF
CDR3 DNA: TGTGCCAGCAGCTGGCAGGGTCTCACTGAAGCTTTCTTT

J gene: TRBJ2-1
clone size: few
V gene: TRBV5-6
D gene: .
CDR3 protein: CASSPVGPGEQFF
CDR3 DNA: TGTGCCAGCAGCCCCGTGGGGCCCGGGGAGCAGTTCTTC

J gene: TRBJ2-5
clone size: .
V gene: TRBV2
D gene: TRBD1
CDR3 protein: CASSDQGALRETQYF
CDR3 DNA: TGTGCCAGCAGTGACCAGGGGGCTTTACGAGAGACCCAGTACTTC

J gene: TRBJ2-3
clone size: few
V gene: TRBV3-1
D gene: .
CDR3 protein: CASSYGTTSTDTQYF
CDR3 DNA: TGTGCCAGCAGCTACGGGACCACTAGCACAGATACGCAGTATTTT

J gene: TRBJ1-6
clone size: few
V gene: TRBV4-1
D gene: .
CDR3 protein: CASRREAGLDSPLHF
CDR3 DNA: TGCGCCAGCAGAAGAGAGGCCGGGCTGGATTCACCCCTCCACTTT

J gene: TRBJ2-1
clone size: few
V gene: TRBV7-9
D gene: .
CDR3 protein: CASSWDEQFF
CDR3 DNA: TGTGCCAGCAGCTGGGATGAGCAGTTCTTC

J gene: TRBJ2-1
clone size: .
V gene: TRBV5-1
D gene: .
CDR3 protein: CASSLLYPSYNEQFF
CDR3 DNA: TGCGCCAGCAGCTTACTATACCCATCCTACAATGAGCAGTTCTTC

J gene: TRBJ2-7
clone size: few
V gene: TRBV5-1
D gene: .
CDR3 protein: CASSLAPAGGTGFSYEQYF
CDR3 DNA: TGCGCCAGCAGCTTGGCGCCAGCGGGAGGGACAGGGTTCTCATACGAGCAGTACTTC

J gene: TRBJ1-2
clone size: .
V gene: TRBV6-5
D gene: .
CDR3 protein: CASSYRSGGAPYGYTF
CDR3 DNA: TGTGCCAGCAGTTATAGGTCCGGGGGCGCGCCCTATGGCTACACCTTC

J gene: TRBJ2-7
clone size: .
V gene: TRBV2
D gene: .
CDR3 protein: CASSQGGSYEQYF
CDR3 DNA: TGTGCCAGCAGCCAGGGGGGTTCCTACGAGCAGTACTTC

J gene: TRBJ2-7
clone size: few
V gene: TRBV9
D gene: .
CDR3 protein: CASSSSGTPSYEQYF
CDR3 DNA: TGTGCCAGCAGCAGCTCCGGGACCCCCTCCTACGAGCAGTACTTC

J gene: TRBJ2-3
clone size: .
V gene: TRBV6-1
D gene: TRBD2
CDR3 protein: CASTPGLAFTDTQYF
CDR3 DNA: TGTGCCAGCACTCCGGGACTAGCGTTCACAGATACGCAGTATTTT

J gene: TRBJ2-1
clone size: few
V gene: TRBV20-1
D gene: TRBD2
CDR3 protein: CSAVTSGRGDEQFF
CDR3 DNA: TGCAGTGCCGTAACTAGCGGGAGAGGTGATGAGCAGTTCTTC

J gene: TRBJ2-1
clone size: few
V gene: TRBV30
D gene: .
CDR3 protein: CASSVSYNEQFF
CDR3 DNA: TGTGCCTCGAGTGTTTCCTACAATGAGCAGTTCTTC

J gene: TRBJ2-1
clone size: .
V gene: TRBV7-9
D gene: TRBD1
CDR3 protein: CASSPGTGSGEQFF
CDR3 DNA: TGTGCCAGCAGCCCCGGGACAGGGTCTGGAGAGCAGTTCTTC

J gene: TRBJ2-3
clone size: .
V gene: TRBV9
D gene: TRBD2
CDR3 protein: CASSVNSGGPATQYF
CDR3 DNA: TGTGCCAGCAGCGTTAATTCGGGGGGGCCGGCCACGCAGTATTTT

J gene: TRBJ2-1
clone size: .
V gene: TRBV14
D gene: TRBD1
CDR3 protein: CASSLLQGGGNDEQFF
CDR3 DNA: TGTGCCAGCAGCCTCCTACAGGGGGGAGGCAATGATGAGCAGTTCTTC

J gene: TRBJ2-1
clone size: few
V gene: TRBV7-9
D gene: .
CDR3 protein: CASSLTLADNEQFF
CDR3 DNA: TGTGCCAGCAGCTTAACACTAGCCGACAATGAGCAGTTCTTC

J gene: TRBJ2-7
clone size: many
V gene: TRBV5-1
D gene: .
CDR3 protein: CASSLGDGPYEQYF
CDR3 DNA: TGCGCCAGCAGCTTGGGGGACGGTCCTTACGAGCAGTACTTC

J gene: TRBJ1-2
clone size: .
V gene: TRBV5-1
D gene: TRBD1
CDR3 protein: CASSSWTGGIGYTF
CDR3 DNA: TGCGCCAGCAGCTCCTGGACAGGGGGCATAGGCTACACCTTC

J gene: TRBJ1-1
clone size: few
V gene: TRBV30
D gene: .
CDR3 protein: CAFGPWDTEAFF
CDR3 DNA: TGTGCCTTTGGGCCCTGGGATACTGAAGCTTTCTTT

J gene: TRBJ2-7
clone size: few
V gene: TRBV24-1
D gene: .
CDR3 protein: CATSDRQDSYEQYF
CDR3 DNA: TGTGCCACCAGTGATAGGCAGGACTCCTACGAGCAGTACTTC

J gene: TRBJ1-1
clone size: once
V gene: TRBV29-1
D gene: .
CDR3 protein: CSVVRVNTEAFF
CDR3 DNA: TGCAGCGTTGTGAGGGTGAACACTGAAGCTTTCTTT

J gene: TRBJ2-2
clone size: .
V gene: TRBV15
D gene: .
CDR3 protein: CATSPTARNTGELFF
CDR3 DNA: TGTGCCACCAGCCCTACCGCCCGGAACACCGGGGAGCTGTTTTTT

J gene: TRBJ1-2
clone size: .
V gene: TRBV5-6
D gene: .
CDR3 protein: CASSSPGGYTF
CDR3 DNA: TGTGCCAGCAGCTCACCAGGGGGCTACACCTTC

J gene: TRBJ1-5
clone size: .
V gene: TRBV12-3/TRBV12-4
D gene: .
CDR3 protein: CASSLGFNQPQHF
CDR3 DNA: TGTGCCAGCAGTTTAGGGTTCAATCAGCCCCAGCATTTT

J gene: TRBJ1-1
clone size: .
V gene: TRBV12-3/TRBV12-4
D gene: .
CDR3 protein: CASSFVENTEAFF
CDR3 DNA: TGTGCCAGCAGTTTCGTGGAGAACACTGAAGCTTTCTTT

J gene: TRBJ2-5
clone size: many
V gene: TRBV4-3
D gene: .
CDR3 protein: CASSHLGTGQETQYF
CDR3 DNA: TGCGCCAGCAGCCACCTCGGGACTGGGCAAGAGACCCAGTACTTC

J gene: TRBJ2-7
clone size: few
V gene: TRBV15
D gene: .
CDR3 protein: CATRGVQAYEQYF
CDR3 DNA: TGTGCCACCAGAGGTGTACAGGCCTACGAGCAGTACTTC

J gene: TRBJ2-2
clone size: .
V gene: TRBV4-3
D gene: .
CDR3 protein: CASSHLIIQDTGELFF
CDR3 DNA: TGCGCCAGCAGCCATCTAATTATACAGGACACCGGGGAGCTGTTTTTT

J gene: TRBJ1-2
clone size: .
V gene: TRBV4-1
D gene: .
CDR3 protein: CASSQAGQGGGYTF
CDR3 DNA: TGCGCCAGCAGCCAAGCGGGTCAGGGCGGGGGCTACACCTTC

J gene: TRBJ2-1
clone size: .
V gene: TRBV20-1
D gene: .
CDR3 protein: CSARSSGSYNEQFF
CDR3 DNA: TGCAGTGCTAGGTCAAGCGGGTCCTACAATGAGCAGTTCTTC

J gene: TRBJ1-1
clone size: .
V gene: TRBV27
D gene: .
CDR3 protein: CASRKTVNTEAFF
CDR3 DNA: TGTGCCAGCCGGAAGACAGTAAACACTGAAGCTTTCTTT

J gene: TRBJ2-5
clone size: few
V gene: TRBV6-5
D gene: .
CDR3 protein: CASKAAWETQYF
CDR3 DNA: TGTGCCAGCAAAGCAGCATGGGAGACCCAGTACTTC

J gene: TRBJ1-1
clone size: .
V gene: TRBV30
D gene: .
CDR3 protein: CAWADSGEAFF
CDR3 DNA: TGTGCCTGGGCGGACAGCGGTGAAGCTTTCTTT

J gene: TRBJ2-5
clone size: .
V gene: TRBV4-2
D gene: .
CDR3 protein: CASSQELGASSAQYF
CDR3 DNA: TGTGCCAGCAGCCAAGAGCTTGGAGCTTCTTCGGCCCAGTACTTC

J gene: TRBJ2-5
clone size: .
V gene: TRBV12-3/TRBV12-4
D gene: .
CDR3 protein: CASRGGIGETQYF
CDR3 DNA: TGTGCCAGCCGTGGGGGAATCGGAGAGACCCAGTACTTC

J gene: TRBJ2-6
clone size: .
V gene: TRBV7-9
D gene: .
CDR3 protein: CASSSTDSGVSGANVLTF
CDR3 DNA: TGTGCCAGCAGCTCCACCGATTCGGGAGTCTCTGGGGCCAACGTCCTGACTTTC

J gene: TRBJ1-3
clone size: few
V gene: TRBV10-3
D gene: .
CDR3 protein: CAISESSSISGNTIYF
CDR3 DNA: TGTGCCATCAGTGAGTCGAGCAGCATCTCTGGAAACACCATATATTTT

J gene: TRBJ1-2
clone size: few
V gene: TRBV12-3/TRBV12-4
D gene: .
CDR3 protein: CASSFSRDGYTF
CDR3 DNA: TGTGCCAGCAGTTTTTCAAGGGACGGCTACACCTTC

J gene: TRBJ1-2
clone size: .
V gene: TRBV12-3/TRBV12-4
D gene: TRBD1
CDR3 protein: CASSLGQLYTF
CDR3 DNA: TGTGCCAGCAGCTTGGGACAGTTATACACCTTC

J gene: TRBJ1-1
clone size: .
V gene: TRBV6-5
D gene: .
CDR3 protein: CASRVGQNTEAFF
CDR3 DNA: TGTGCCAGCAGAGTGGGACAGAACACTGAAGCTTTCTTT

J gene: TRBJ2-7
clone size: few
V gene: TRBV7-6
D gene: .
CDR3 protein: CASSFRGPNNEQYF
CDR3 DNA: TGTGCCAGCAGCTTCAGAGGGCCGAACAACGAGCAGTACTTC

J gene: TRBJ2-7
clone size: few
V gene: TRBV6-5
D gene: .
CDR3 protein: CASSGAESSYEQYF
CDR3 DNA: TGTGCCAGCAGCGGAGCGGAGAGCTCCTACGAGCAGTACTTC

J gene: TRBJ2-3
clone size: .
V gene: TRBV4-2
D gene: .
CDR3 protein: CASSQDRGGDTQYF
CDR3 DNA: TGTGCCAGCAGCCAAGATCGGGGAGGCGATACGCAGTATTTT